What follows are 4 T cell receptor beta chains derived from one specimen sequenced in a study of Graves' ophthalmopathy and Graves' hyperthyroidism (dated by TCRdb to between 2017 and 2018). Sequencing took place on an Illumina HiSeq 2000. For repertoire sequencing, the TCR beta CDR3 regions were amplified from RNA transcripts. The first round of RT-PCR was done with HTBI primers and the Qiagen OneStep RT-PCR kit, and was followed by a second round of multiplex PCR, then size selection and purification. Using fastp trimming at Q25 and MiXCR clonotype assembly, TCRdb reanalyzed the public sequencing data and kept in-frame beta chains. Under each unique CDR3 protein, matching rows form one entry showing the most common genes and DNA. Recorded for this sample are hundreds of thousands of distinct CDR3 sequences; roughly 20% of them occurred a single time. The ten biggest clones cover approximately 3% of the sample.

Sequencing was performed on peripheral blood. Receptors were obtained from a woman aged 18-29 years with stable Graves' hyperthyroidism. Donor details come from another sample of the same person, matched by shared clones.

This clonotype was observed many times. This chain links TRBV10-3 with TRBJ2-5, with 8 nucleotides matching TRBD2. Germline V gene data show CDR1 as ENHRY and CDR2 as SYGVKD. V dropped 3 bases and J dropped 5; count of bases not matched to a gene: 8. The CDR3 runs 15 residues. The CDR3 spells CAISEKRERWETQYF. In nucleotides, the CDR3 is TGTGCCATCAGTGAAAAGCGGGAGAGGTGGGAGACCCAGTACTTC.

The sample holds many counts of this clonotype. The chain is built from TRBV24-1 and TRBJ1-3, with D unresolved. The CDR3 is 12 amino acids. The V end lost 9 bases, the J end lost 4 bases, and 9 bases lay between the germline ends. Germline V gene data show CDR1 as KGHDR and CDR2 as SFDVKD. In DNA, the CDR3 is TGTGCCACCCCGCCGCGGGGAAACACCATATATTTT. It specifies CATPPRGNTIYF.

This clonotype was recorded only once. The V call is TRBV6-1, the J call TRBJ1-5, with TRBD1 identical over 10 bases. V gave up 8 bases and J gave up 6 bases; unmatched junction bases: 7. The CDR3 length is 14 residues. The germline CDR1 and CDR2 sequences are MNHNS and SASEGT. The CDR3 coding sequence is TGTGCCAGCGGGACAGGGGAGGATGCTCAGCCCCAGCATTTT. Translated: CASGTGEDAQPQHF.

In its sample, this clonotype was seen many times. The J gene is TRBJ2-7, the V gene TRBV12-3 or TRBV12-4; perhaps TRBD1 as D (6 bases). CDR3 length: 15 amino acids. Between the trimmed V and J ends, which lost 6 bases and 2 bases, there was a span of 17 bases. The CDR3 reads CASSILRGIPYEQYF. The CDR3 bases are TGTGCCAGCAGCATCTTGAGGGGGATACCCTACGAGCAGTACTTC.